This T cell receptor beta chain was sequenced during a study of blood T cells in healthy people across ages (dated by TCRdb to the mid-2010s). Context from the whole study: Template switching captured roughly one uniquely barcoded TCR beta cDNA molecule per two T cells in model experiments. Age-related changes in TCR beta repertoire diversity were measured in the study by deep sequencing normalized with unique cDNA molecular identifiers. The donors were split into four age groups: young (average around 16 years), middle-aged (nearly 40), aged (more than 60) and long-lived (under 85). For two donors (one aged 18 to 30 and one aged 80 or older), the study analyzed two additional independent replicas of 1 million unique cDNA reads from the same blood draw. To avoid experimental bias, donors of different ages were randomly spread across the sequencing lanes. The study at large found these results: A strong correlation was found between observed TCR beta diversity and the percentage of naive T cells measured by flow cytometry. Bulk unsorted PBMC profiling prevented conclusive comparison of naive and antigen-experienced compartments. Donor CMV infection status was unknown, potentially confounding age-related changes in expanded clonotypes. Compared with the aged group, more naive CD4+ T cells, fewer expanded clones and increased TCR diversity were shown by the long-lived group, suggesting age selection. Estimates of total diversity from one million sequenced T cells were regarded as lower bounds and underestimates. Observed TCR beta diversity per million T cells fell roughly linearly with age, and a significant reduction was already apparent by age around 44.

This clonotype was recorded a few times. Its antigen remains unidentified. Per-nucleotide qualities are absent, and no much larger clonotype sits a single base away. The germline V gene sets CDR1 to LGHNT and CDR2 to FRNRAP. Reading from cysteine to phenylalanine, the CDR3 counts 12 amino acids. Kept here is only the CDR3 DNA, which spans 36 bases and is read in frame from base 1. V loses 6 bases of germline sequence and J loses 7 bases, and the interval between the two ends is 10 bases. Systemically healthy Caucasian individuals from Russia, some 38 in total and aged roughly 6 to 95 years, were included as donors. Roughly 10 milliliters of peripheral blood were drawn from each donor into EDTA-treated Vacutainer tubes. Ficoll-Paque density-gradient centrifugation was used to isolate PBMCs, with at least 7 million per sample. Trizol reagent was used to extract total RNA from the PBMCs, yielding at least 6 micrograms per sample. Naive CD45RAhigh/CD27high T cell percentages were measured by flow cytometry on a PBMC aliquot from every donor.

The method was 5' RACE. Sequenced on an Illumina HiSeq 2500. A second PCR of about 6 to 11 cycles was run with a J-beta primer mix and a sample-barcoded 5' primer. A template-switch 5' adaptor carrying 12 random nucleotides introduced a unique molecular identifier onto each TCR beta cDNA molecule. At least 2.5 million CDR3-containing paired-end reads were obtained from each sample. The Mint cDNA synthesis kit, primed by a TRBC-specific oligonucleotide, was used to synthesize first-strand cDNA from all RNA. Following uracil-DNA glycosylase treatment, a first 18-cycle PCR with universal primers M1SS and BC2_uni_R was performed on all cDNA. In the authors' own workflow: For normalization, 1 million high-quality reads, each with a distinct molecular identifier, were randomly selected from each sample. Instead of being binned into consensus sequences, reads with shared molecular identifiers were discarded. CDR3 identification, clonotype clustering and error correction used MiTCR with a Q25 quality threshold and the strictest error-elimination algorithm. A nonparametric unseen species model using Euler transformation provided a lower-bound estimate of total TCR beta diversity. Using fastp trimming at Q25 and MiXCR clonotype assembly, TCRdb reanalyzed the public sequencing data and kept in-frame beta chains. Here each entry gathers all rows of one CDR3 protein and keeps the most common genes and DNA. What appears here as the V and J calls and clone size reflects TCRdb's work, not the paper's. The sample records about 570,000 distinct CDR3 sequences, approximately 25% of which are singletons. The top ten clones comprise 15% to 20% of the sample.

Source material: blood. This receptor was taken from a woman aged 65 to 85 in good health. The sequence joins TRBV12-5 to TRBJ2-1, with the D gene call left open. In nucleotide form, the sequence is TGTGCTAGTGGCAAGCTAGGTAATGAGCAGTTCTTC. The encoded protein is CASGKLGNEQFF. The entire variable domain, with the stretches around the CDR3 drawn from the reference TRBV12-5 and TRBJ2-1 proteins, is DARVTQTPRHKVTEMGQEVTMRCQPILGHNTVFWYRQTMMQGLELLAYFRNRAPLDDSGMPKDRFSAEMPDATLATLKIQPSEPRDSAVYFCASGKLGNEQFFGPGTRLTVL.